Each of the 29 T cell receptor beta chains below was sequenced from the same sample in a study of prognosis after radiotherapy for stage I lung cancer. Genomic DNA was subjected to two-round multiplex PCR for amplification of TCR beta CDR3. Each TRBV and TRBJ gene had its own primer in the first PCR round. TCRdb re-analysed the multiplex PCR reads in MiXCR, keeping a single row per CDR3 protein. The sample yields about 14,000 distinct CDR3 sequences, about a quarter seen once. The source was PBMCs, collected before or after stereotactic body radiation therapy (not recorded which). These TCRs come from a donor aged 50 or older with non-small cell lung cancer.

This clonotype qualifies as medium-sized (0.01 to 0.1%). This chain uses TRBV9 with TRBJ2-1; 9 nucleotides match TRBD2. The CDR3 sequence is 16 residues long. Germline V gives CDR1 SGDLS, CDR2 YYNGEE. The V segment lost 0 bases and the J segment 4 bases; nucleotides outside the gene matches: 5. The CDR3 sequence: CASSVALSGGYNEQFF. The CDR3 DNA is TGTGCCAGCAGCGTAGCTCTTAGCGGGGGATACAATGAGCAGTTCTTC.

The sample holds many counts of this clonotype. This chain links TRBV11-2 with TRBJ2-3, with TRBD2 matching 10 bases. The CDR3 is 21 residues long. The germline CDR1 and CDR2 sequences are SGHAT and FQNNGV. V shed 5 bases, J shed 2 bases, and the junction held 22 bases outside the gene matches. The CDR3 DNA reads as TGTGCCAGCAGCATCAGCCCGGCGTTGGCTAGCGGGAGAAGGGCCACAGATACGCAGTATTTT. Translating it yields CASSISPALASGRRATDTQYF.

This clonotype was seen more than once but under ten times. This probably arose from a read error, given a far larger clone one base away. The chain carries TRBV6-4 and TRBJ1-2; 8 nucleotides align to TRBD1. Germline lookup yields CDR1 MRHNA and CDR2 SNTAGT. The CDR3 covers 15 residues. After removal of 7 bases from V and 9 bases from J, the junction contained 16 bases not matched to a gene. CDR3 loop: CASTRTGQGQRSYTF. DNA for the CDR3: TGTGCCAGCACCAGGACAGGGCAAGGGCAAAGAAGCTACACCTTC.

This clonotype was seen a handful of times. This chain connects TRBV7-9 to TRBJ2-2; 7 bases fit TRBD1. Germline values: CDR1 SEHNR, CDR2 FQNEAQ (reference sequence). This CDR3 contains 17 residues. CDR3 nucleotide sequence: TGTTTCAGCAGCTTAAGTCGTCTCGACAGGGCTACCGGGGAGCTGTTTTTT. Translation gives CFSSLSRLDRATGELFF.

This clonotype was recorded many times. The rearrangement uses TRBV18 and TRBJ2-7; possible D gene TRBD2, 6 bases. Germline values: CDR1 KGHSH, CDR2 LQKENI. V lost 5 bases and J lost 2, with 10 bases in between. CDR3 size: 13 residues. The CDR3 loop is CASSTPGAYEQYF. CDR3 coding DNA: TGTGCCAGCTCAACCCCGGGAGCCTACGAGCAGTACTTC.

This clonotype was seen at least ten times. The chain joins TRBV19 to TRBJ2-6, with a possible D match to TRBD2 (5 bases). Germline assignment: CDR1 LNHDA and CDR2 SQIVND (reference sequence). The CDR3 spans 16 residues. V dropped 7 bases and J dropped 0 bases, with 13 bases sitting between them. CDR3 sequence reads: CASTLGRSSGANVLTF. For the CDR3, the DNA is TGTGCCAGTACCCTGGGGAGAAGCTCTGGGGCCAACGTCCTGACTTTC.

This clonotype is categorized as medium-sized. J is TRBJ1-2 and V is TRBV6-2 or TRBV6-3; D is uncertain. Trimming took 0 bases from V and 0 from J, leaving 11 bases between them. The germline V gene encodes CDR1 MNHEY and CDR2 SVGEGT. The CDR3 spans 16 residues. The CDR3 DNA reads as TGTGCCAGCAGTTACTCGGGAATTACTACTAACTATGGCTACACCTTC. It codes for CASSYSGITTNYGYTF.

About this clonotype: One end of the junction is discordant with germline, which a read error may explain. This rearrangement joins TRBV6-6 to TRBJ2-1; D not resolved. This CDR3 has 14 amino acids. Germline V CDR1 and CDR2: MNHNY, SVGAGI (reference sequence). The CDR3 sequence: CTSSYSRLYNEQFF. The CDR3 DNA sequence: TGTACCAGCAGTTACTCGAGGTTGTACAATGAGCAGTTCTTC.

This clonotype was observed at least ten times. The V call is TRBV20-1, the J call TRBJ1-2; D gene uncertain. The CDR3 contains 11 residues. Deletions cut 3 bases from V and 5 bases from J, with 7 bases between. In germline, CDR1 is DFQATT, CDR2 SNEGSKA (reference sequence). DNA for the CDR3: TGCAGTGCTAGTTCGACTTATGGCTACACCTTC. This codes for CSASSTYGYTF.

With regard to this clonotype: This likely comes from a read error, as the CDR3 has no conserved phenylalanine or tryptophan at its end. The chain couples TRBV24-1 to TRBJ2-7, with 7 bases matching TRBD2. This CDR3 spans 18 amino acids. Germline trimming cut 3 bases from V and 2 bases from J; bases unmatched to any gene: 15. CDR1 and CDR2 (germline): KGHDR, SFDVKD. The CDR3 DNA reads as TGTGCCACCAGTGATCAACCCGACGGAGCGGGATCAACCTACGAGCAGTACTAC. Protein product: CATSDQPDGAGSTYEQYY.

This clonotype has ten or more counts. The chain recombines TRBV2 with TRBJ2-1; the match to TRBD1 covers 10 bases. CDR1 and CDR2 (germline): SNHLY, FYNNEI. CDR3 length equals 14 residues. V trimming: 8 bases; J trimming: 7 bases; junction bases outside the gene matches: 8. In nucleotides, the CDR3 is TGTGCCAGCGGCGACAGGGGGCGAGTTAATGAGCAGTTCTTC. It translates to CASGDRGRVNEQFF.

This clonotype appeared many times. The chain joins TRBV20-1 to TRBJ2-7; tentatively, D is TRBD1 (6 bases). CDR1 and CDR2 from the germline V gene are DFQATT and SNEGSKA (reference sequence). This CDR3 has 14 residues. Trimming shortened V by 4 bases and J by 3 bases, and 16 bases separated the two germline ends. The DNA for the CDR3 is TGCAGTGCTATAGGGGGTAGCGTAAACTACGAGCAGTACTTC. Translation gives CSAIGGSVNYEQYF.

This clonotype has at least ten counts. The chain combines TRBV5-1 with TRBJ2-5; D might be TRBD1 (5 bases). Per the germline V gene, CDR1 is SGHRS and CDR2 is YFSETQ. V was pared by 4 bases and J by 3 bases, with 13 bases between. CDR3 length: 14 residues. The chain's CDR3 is CASSGGRAEETQYF. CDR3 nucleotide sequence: TGCGCCAGCAGCGGCGGCAGGGCGGAAGAGACCCAGTACTTC.

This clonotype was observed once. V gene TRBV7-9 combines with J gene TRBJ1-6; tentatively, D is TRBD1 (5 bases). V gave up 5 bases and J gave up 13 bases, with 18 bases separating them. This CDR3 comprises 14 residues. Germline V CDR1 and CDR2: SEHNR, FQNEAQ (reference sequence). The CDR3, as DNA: TGTGCCAGCAGCCCCGGACATTGGGCGAGTCCCCTCCACTTT. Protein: CASSPGHWASPLHF.

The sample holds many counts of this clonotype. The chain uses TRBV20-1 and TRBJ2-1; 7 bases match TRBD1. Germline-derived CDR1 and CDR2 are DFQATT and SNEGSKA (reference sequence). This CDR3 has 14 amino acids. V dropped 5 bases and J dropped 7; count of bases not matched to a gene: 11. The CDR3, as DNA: TGCAGTGCTTCGACCCCCCAGGGGGTGAATGAGCAGTTCTTC. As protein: CSASTPQGVNEQFF.

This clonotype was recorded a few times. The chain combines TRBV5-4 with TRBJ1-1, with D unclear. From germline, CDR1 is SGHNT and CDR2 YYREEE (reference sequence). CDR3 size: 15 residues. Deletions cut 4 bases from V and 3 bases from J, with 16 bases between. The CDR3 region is CASSPGGSGYTEAFF. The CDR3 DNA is TGTGCCAGCAGCCCTGGCGGTTCGGGGTACACTGAAGCTTTCTTT.

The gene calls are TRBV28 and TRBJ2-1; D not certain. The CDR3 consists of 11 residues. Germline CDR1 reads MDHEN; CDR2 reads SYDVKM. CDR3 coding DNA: TGTGCAAGCGAAGTGCTCTATGAGCAGTTCTTC. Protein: CASEVLYEQFF.

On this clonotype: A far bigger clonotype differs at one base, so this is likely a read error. For the CDR3, the DNA is TGTGCCAGCAGGTCGACAGGGAAACAGCCCCAGCATTTT. This translates into CASRSTGKQPQHF. This chain links TRBV6-4 with TRBJ1-5, with 7 bases that match TRBD1. Germline-derived CDR1 and CDR2 are MRHNA and SNTAGT. The trim removed 6 bases at V and 7 bases at J, leaving 6 bases unmatched. The CDR3 extends over 13 amino acids.

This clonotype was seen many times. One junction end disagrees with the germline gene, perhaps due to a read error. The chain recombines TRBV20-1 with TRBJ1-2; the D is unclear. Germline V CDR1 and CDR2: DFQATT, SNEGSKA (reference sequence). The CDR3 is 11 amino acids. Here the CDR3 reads CSVRGGYGYTF. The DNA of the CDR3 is TGCAGTGTTAGAGGCGGCTATGGCTACACCTTC.

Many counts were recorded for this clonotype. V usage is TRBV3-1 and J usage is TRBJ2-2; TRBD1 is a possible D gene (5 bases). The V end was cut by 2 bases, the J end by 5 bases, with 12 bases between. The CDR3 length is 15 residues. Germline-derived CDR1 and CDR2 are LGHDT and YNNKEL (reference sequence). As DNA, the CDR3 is TGTGCCAGCAGCCAATTATGGGGCGCGACCGGGGAGCTGTTTTTT. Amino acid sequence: CASSQLWGATGELFF.

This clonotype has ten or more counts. The CDR3 nucleotides read TGTGCCAGCAGCCGCCGGGAGACCCCTAGCAATCAGCCCCAGCATTTT. It translates to CASSRRETPSNQPQHF. The chain uses TRBV28 and TRBJ1-5, with unresolved D. The length of the CDR3 is 16 residues. Germline CDR1 and CDR2: MDHEN and SYDVKM. V lost 6 bases to trimming and J lost 0 bases, with 15 bases between them.

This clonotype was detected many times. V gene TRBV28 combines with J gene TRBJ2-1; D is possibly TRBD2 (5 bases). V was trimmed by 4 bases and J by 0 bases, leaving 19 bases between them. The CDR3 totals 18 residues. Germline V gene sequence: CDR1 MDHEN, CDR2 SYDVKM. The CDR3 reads CASSSPPQLALSYNEQFF. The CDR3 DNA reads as TGTGCCAGCAGTTCCCCCCCCCAGCTAGCCCTCTCCTACAATGAGCAGTTCTTC.

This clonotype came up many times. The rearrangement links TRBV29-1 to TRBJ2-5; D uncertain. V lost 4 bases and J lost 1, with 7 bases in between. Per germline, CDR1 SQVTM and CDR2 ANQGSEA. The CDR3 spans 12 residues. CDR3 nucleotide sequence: TGCAGCGTTGGGGCATTCCAAGAGACCCAGTACTTC. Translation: CSVGAFQETQYF.

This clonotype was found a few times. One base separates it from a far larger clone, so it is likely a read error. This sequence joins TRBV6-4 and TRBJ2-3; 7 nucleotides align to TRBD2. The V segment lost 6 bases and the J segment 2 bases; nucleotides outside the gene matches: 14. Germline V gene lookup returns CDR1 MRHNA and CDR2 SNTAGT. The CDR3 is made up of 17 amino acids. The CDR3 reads CASSPSVGLVVTDTQYF. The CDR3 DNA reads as TGTGCCAGCAGCCCCTCGGTCGGACTAGTGGTCACAGATACGCAGTATTTT.

The DNA for the CDR3 is TGTGCCAGCAGCTTGGCCCTGGCGGGAGACATCCAAGAGACCCAGTACTTC. Amino acids: CASSLALAGDIQETQYF. V usage is TRBV5-6 and J usage is TRBJ2-5, with 7 bases matching TRBD2. Germline loops: CDR1 SGHDT, CDR2 YYEEEE. CDR3 length: 17 amino acids. The ends lost 0 bases at V and 1 base at J; junction bases unmatched: 9.

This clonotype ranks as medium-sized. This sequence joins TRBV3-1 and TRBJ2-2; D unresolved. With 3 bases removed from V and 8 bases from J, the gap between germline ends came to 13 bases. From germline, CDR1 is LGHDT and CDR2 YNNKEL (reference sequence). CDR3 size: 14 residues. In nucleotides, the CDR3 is TGTGCCAGCAGCCAGTTTATAGAGTCAGGGGAGCTGTTTTTT. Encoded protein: CASSQFIESGELFF.

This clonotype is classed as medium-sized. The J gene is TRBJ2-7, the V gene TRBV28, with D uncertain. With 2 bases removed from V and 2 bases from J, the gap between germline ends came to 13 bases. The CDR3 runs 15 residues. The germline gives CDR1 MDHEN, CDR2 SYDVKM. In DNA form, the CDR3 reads TGTGCCAGCAGTTTACGTGGGGATAAGGCCTACGAGCAGTACTTC. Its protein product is CASSLRGDKAYEQYF.

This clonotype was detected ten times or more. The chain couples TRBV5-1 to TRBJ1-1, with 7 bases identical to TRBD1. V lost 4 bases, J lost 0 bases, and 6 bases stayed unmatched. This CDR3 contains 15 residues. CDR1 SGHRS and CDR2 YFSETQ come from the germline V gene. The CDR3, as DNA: TGCGCCAGCAGCGGGACCGACAGGGTGAACACTGAAGCTTTCTTT. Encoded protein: CASSGTDRVNTEAFF.

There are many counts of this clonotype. The CDR3 DNA reads TGTGCCTGGAGCCAACAGGAGGGGGACGAGCAGTACTTC. It translates to CAWSQQEGDEQYF. J is TRBJ2-7 and V is TRBV30; D may be TRBD1 or TRBD2 (6 bases each). Germline lookup yields CDR1 GTSNPN and CDR2 SVGIG (reference sequence). Deletions cut 3 bases from V and 5 bases from J, with 14 bases between. The CDR3 loop spans 13 amino acids. Supplemented by reference TRBV30 and TRBJ2-7, the full variable domain reads SQTIHQWPATLVQPVGSPLSLECTVEGTSNPNLYWYRQAAGRGLQLLFYSVGIGQISSEVPQNLSASRPQDRQFILSSKKLLLSDSGFYLCAWSQQEGDEQYFGPGTRLTVT.